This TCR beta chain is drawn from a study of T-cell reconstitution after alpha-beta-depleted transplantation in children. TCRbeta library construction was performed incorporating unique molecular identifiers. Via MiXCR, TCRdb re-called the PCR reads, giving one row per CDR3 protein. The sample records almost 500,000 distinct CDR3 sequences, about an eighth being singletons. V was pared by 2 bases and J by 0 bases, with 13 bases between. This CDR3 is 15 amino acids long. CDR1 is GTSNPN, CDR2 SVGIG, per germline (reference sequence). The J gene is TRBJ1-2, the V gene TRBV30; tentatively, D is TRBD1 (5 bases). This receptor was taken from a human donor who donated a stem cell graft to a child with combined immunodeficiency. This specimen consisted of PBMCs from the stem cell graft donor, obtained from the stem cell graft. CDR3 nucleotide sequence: TGTGCCTGGAGTCCCTGGGGGATAGCTAACTATGGCTACACCTTC. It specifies CAWSPWGIANYGYTF.